This T cell receptor beta chain was found in a study of vaccination and CD4 T cells after COVID-19. This clonotype was counted a few times. Its target is unknown. Broader study findings: The median number of SARS-CoV-2-reactive clonotypes increased from around 20 to 38, a change that did not reach significance.

An Oncomine TCR Beta short-read assay was used to sequence the DNA from cultured CD4+ T cells. Cultured CD4+ T cells were the source of extracted genomic DNA. TCRdb re-called the PCR reads with MiXCR, one entry per CDR3 protein. The sample comprises nearly 9,500 distinct CDR3 sequences, 30% to 35% of which are singletons, and 22% rests with the top ten. Specified treatment: roughly ten-day PBMC culture with coronavirus spike peptide pools or control peptides (ViraFEST assay). The unexposed donor gave CD4+ T cells before the COVID-19 pandemic (2011-2018). Cells permitting, SARS-CoV-2 S/N served as probes for unexposed-donor CD4+ T cells, and four cold-coronavirus spikes did too. Sequenced input: CD4+ T cells from blood, cultured in vitro. The source of this sequence is a human donor in good health.

The CDR3 DNA sequence: TGTGCCACCAGCATAAAGACAGGGGCTGGGACCCAGTACTTC. Encoded protein: CATSIKTGAGTQYF. J is TRBJ2-5 and V is TRBV15, with TRBD1 matching 8 bases. CDR1 LNHNV and CDR2 YYDKDF come from the germline V gene (reference sequence). With 4 bases clipped from V and 7 bases from J, the junction kept 8 bases outside the gene matches. The CDR3 covers 14 residues. The variable domain in full, with the rest retrieved from reference TRBV15 and TRBJ2-5, is DAMVIQNPRYQVTQFGKPVTLSCSQTLNHNVMYWYQQKSSQAPKLLFHYYDKDFNNEADTPDNFQSRRPNTSFCFLDIRSPGLGDTAMYLCATSIKTGAGTQYFGPGTRLLVL.